The TCR beta chain described here comes from a study of blood T cell repertoires in COVID-19. Looked up from germline, CDR1 is MNHEY and CDR2 is SMNVEV (reference sequence). The V end lost 6 bases, the J end lost 3 bases, and 15 bases lay between the germline ends. The length of the CDR3 is 15 residues. Sequenced by immunoSEQ multiplex PCR; TCRdb stores in-frame clones only, minus some. The sample includes 40,000 to 50,000 clones, over 85% seen only once; the top ten take over 15%. The TCR was taken from a man between 65 and 85 years old with active COVID-19. The V call is TRBV27, the J call TRBJ1-3, with D maybe TRBD1 (6 bases). Sequenced material: peripheral blood. CDR3: CASSLVWGLGNTIYF. The DNA for the CDR3 is TGTGCCAGCAGCCTCGTCTGGGGGCTTGGAAACACCATATATTTT.